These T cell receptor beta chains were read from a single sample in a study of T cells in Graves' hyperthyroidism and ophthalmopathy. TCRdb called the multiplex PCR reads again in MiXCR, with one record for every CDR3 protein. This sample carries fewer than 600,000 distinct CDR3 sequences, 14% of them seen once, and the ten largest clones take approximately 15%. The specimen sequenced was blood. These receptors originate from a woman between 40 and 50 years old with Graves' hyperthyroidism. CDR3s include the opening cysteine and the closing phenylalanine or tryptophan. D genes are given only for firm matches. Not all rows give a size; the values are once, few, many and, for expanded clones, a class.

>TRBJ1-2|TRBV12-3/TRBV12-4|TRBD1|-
TGTGCCAGCAGTCCACTGTATCGGACAGGAGGTCAATTCGGTGGTGGCTACACCTTC
CASSPLYRTGGQFGGGYTF
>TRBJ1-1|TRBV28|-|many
TGTGCCAGCAGTTTAATTGAGTCGAACACTGAAGCTTTCTTT
CASSLIESNTEAFF
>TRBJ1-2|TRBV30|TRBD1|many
TGTGCCTGGGGACAGGGCTATGGCTACACCTTC
CAWGQGYGYTF
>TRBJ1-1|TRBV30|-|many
TGTGCCTGGAGTGTAATGGCGACAGGAGGGTCGGGAGCTTTCTTT
CAWSVMATGGSGAFF
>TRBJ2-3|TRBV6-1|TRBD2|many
TGTGCCAGCAGGAGACTAGCGGGCGAGACAGATACGCAGTATTTT
CASRRLAGETDTQYF
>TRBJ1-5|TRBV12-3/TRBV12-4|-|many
TGTGCCAGCAGTTTCGGCGATAGCAATCAGCCCCAGCATTTT
CASSFGDSNQPQHF
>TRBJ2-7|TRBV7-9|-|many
TGTGCCAGCACCACCTCGGCCAGGGCCCTCTACGAGCAGTACTTC
CASTTSARALYEQYF
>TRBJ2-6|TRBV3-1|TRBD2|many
TGTGCCAGCAGCCAAAGGATTAGCGGGAGGGCCAACGTCCTGACTTTC
CASSQRISGRANVLTF
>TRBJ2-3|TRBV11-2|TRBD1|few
TGTGCCAGCAGCTACCTTACAGGGGGCGCAGGGACGCAGTATTTT
CASSYLTGGAGTQYF
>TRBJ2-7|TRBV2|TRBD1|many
TGTGCCAGCTGTCCGGGACAGGGGTTCTACGAGCAGTACTTC
CASCPGQGFYEQYF
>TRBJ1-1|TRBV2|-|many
TGTGCCAGCAAGGAGGGGCCTGGGGCTGAAGCTTTCTTT
CASKEGPGAEAFF
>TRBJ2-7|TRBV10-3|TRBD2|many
TGTGCCATCAGAGGAGGACTAGCGGGTGCCTACGAGCAGTACTTC
CAIRGGLAGAYEQYF
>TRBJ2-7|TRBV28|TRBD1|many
TGTGCCAGCAGTTTGGACAGGCTCCACGAGCAGTACTTC
CASSLDRLHEQYF
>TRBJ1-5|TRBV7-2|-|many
TGTGCCAGCAGCCGCGGGGAGGGCGGTCAGCCCCAGCATTTT
CASSRGEGGQPQHF
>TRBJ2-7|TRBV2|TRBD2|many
TGTGCCAGCAGTGAAAGCGGGGCTAGAGGATCCTACGAGCAGTACTTC
CASSESGARGSYEQYF
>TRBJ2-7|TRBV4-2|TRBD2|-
TGTGCCAGCAGCCAAGATGCGGGGGGCGCTTACGAGCAGTACTTC
CASSQDAGGAYEQYF
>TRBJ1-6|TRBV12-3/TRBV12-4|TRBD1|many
TGTGCCAGCAGTCCAAAGACAGGGGGCAATTCACCCCTCCACTTT
CASSPKTGGNSPLHF
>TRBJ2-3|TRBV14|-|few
TGTGCCAGCAGCCAAGAATGGGTGAGGGATACGCAGTATTTT
CASSQEWVRDTQYF
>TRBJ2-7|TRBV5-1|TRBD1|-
TGCGCCAGCAGCTTGACAGGGGTCTTCGACGAGCAGTACTTC
CASSLTGVFDEQYF
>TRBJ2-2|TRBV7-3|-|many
TGTGCCAGCAGCAGCGACAGAAACGCCGGGGAGCTGTTTTTT
CASSSDRNAGELFF
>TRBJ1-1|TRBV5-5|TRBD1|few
TGTGCCAGCAGCTTCCCGGCGGACAGGCGGAACACTGAAGCTTTCTTT
CASSFPADRRNTEAFF
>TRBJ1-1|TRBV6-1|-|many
TGTGCCAGCTACGACAGGATGAACACTGAAGCTTTCTTT
CASYDRMNTEAFF
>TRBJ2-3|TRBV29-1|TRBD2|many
TGCAGCGTTGAAGGACTAGCGGGATTCTCCACAGATACGCAGTATTTT
CSVEGLAGFSTDTQYF
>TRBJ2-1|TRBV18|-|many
TGTGCCAGCTCACCACGGAGGGGCACAGGGAATGAGCAGTTCTTC
CASSPRRGTGNEQFF
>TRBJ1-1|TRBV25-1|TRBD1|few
TGTGCCAGCAGTCAACCCGGGACAGGGAACACTGAAGCTTTCTTT
CASSQPGTGNTEAFF
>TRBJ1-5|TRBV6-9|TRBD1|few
TGTGCCAGCAGTTACGGGACAGGGTTATATCAGCCCCAGCATTTT
CASSYGTGLYQPQHF
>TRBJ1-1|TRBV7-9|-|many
TGTGCCAGCAGCTTAGTGCGGGGGATGAACACTGAAGCTTTCTTT
CASSLVRGMNTEAFF
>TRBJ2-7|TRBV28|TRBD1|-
TGTGCCAGCAGTACACATGGACAGGCCATCGCCGAGCAGTACTTC
CASSTHGQAIAEQYF
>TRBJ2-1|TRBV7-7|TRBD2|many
TGTGCTAGCAGCAGACGACTAGCGGGAGGGCCCCCCGATGAGCAGTTCTTC
CASSRRLAGGPPDEQFF
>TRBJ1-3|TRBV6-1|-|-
TGTGCCAGCAGGGAGACGTGGGGCTCTGGAAACACCATATATTTT
CASRETWGSGNTIYF
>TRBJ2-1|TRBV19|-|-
TGTGCCAGTAGCCAATTACGACGGTCCCTCGAATTGCCCTACAATGAGCAGTTCTTC
CASSQLRRSLELPYNEQFF
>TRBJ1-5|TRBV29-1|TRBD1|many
TGCAGCGTTGTACAGGGGTCCGATAGCAATCAGCCCCAGCATTTT
CSVVQGSDSNQPQHF
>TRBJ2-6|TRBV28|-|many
TGTGCCAGCTTCGACTCAGGGGCCTCCTCGTCTGGGGCCAACGTCCTGACTTTC
CASFDSGASSSGANVLTF
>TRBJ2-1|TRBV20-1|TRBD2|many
TGCAGTGCTAGAGATTTACTAGCGGGAGGAGGGCTCTACAATGAGCAGTTCTTC
CSARDLLAGGGLYNEQFF
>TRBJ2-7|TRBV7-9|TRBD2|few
TGTGCCAGCAGCCTAGCGGGAGGGGGAAGCTCCTACGAGCAGTACTTC
CASSLAGGGSSYEQYF
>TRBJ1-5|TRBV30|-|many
TGTGCCTGGAGCCTACCCGCCGGGGGCGCCGGGAGCAATCAGCCCCAGCATTTT
CAWSLPAGGAGSNQPQHF
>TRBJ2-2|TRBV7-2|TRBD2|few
TGTGCCAGCAGCCCCCCGGGCGGGGGGCGAACCGGGGAGCTGTTTTTT
CASSPPGGGRTGELFF
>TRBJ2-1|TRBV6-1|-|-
TGTGCCAGCAGCCAGGGGTACAGCTCCTACAATGAGCAGTTCTTC
CASSQGYSSYNEQFF
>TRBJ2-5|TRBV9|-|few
TGTGCCAGCAGCCCACAGGACTCACAAGAGACCCAGTACTTC
CASSPQDSQETQYF
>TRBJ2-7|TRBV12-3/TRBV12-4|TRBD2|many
TGTGCCAGCAGTTTGGCGGGGGTGCCCTACGAGCAGTACTTC
CASSLAGVPYEQYF
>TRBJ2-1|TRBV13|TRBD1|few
TGTGCCAGCAGCGTACAGGGGCGATACTACAATGAGCAGTTCTTC
CASSVQGRYYNEQFF
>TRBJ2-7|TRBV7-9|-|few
TGTGCCAGCAGCCCCCCCGAGGGACACTCTACGTACGAGCAGTACTTC
CASSPPEGHSTYEQYF
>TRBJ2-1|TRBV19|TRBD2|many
TGTGCCAGTAGTATCGCTAGCGGATACAATGAGCAGTTCTTC
CASSIASGYNEQFF
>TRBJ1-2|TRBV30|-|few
TGTGCCTGGAGTGTACTGTCAGTCTATGGCTACACCTTC
CAWSVLSVYGYTF
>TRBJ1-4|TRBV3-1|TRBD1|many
TGTGCCAGCAGCCAAGAAGGATGGACAGGGGAAAGAGAAAAACTGTTTTTT
CASSQEGWTGEREKLFF
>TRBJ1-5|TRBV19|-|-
TGTGCCAGTAGGACGGCGGCGGGTGAGCCCCAGCATTTT
CASRTAAGEPQHF
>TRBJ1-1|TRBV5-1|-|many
TGCGCCAGCAGCTCCTCCAACAAGGACAGAAACACTGAAGCTTTCTTT
CASSSSNKDRNTEAFF
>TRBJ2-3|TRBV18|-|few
TGTGCCAGCTCACCAGCAGAACGCACAGATACGCAGTATTTT
CASSPAERTDTQYF
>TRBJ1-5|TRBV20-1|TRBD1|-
TGCAGTGCTAGACAGCGAGGAGGGACAGGGATAAATCAGCCCCAGCATTTT
CSARQRGGTGINQPQHF